This entry features one T cell receptor beta chain sequence. This clonotype was counted at least ten times. Its antigen specificity is not known. Base qualities are not provided; no much larger clone lies one nucleotide away. Libraries were constructed by multiplex PCR. The instrument given in TCRdb is Illumina HiSeq 4000. CDR3 regions were amplified by Arm-PCR with iRepertoire HTBI primers to construct TCR beta libraries. Before sequencing, the PCR products underwent gel purification. On the study's bioinformatics: Across samples, fewer than 70 TRBV and 14 TRBJ segments were identified and used for gene usage analysis of CDR3 amino acid clonotypes. COPE and FqMerger were used to merge filtered high-quality paired reads into contigs. Contigs were aligned with BLAST to IMGT TRBV, TRBD and TRBJ reference genes, and CDR3 was defined per IMGT. Any clonotype with a frequency above 0.1% was classified as a highly expanded clone. Shannon entropy served as the measure of repertoire diversity, while the Gini coefficient captured V-J evenness. Clonotypes shared by more than one individual were considered public. TCRdb trimmed public reads at Q25 via fastp, called clones via MiXCR and kept in-frame beta chains. Identical CDR3 protein sequences are pooled into one entry, listed with their most common genes and DNA. What appears here as the V and J calls and clone size reflects TCRdb's work, not the paper's. This sample holds roughly 410,000 distinct CDR3 sequences; about 15% were observed only once. The leading ten clones occupy 7.8% of the sample.

The meaning of the sample's time point label: newly diagnosed GD, antithyroid drugs for less than 3 months. For both TCR sequencing and RNA sequencing, RNA was extracted from PBMCs in TRIzol. The diagnosis of Graves' disease followed American Thyroid Association guidelines. The patients came from an endocrinology department in Xi'an, China. Each patient gave around 9 milliliters of peripheral blood, collected in an EDTA anticoagulant tube. Ficoll Paque Plus density gradient separation was used to isolate PBMCs, and no additional T cell sorting was done. An Agilent 2100 Bioanalyzer and agarose gel were used to check RNA quality, and a NanoDrop 2000 was used to measure RNA concentration. This sample is part of a study of regulatory T cells in long-lasting Graves disease (dated by TCRdb to the early 2020s). In the study overall: Patients with newly diagnosed Graves' disease had been on antithyroid drugs for under 3 months. Patients with persistent Graves' disease were compared with patients with newly diagnosed Graves' disease using TCR sequencing and RNA sequencing of peripheral blood. The study was conducted in China and was registered as a clinical trial. TCR sequencing covered some 13 persistent and some 20 newly diagnosed Graves' disease patients, 33 samples in total. Findings and caveats that apply to the study as a whole: Only the TCR beta chain was sequenced and analyzed. Only peripheral blood was studied, because thyroid tissue, the primary lesion, was inaccessible. Persistent Graves' disease patients showed lower TCR Shannon entropy and fewer highly expanded clones than newly diagnosed patients, suggesting clonal expansion. TRBV28, TRBJ1-2 and TRBJ2-5 were preferentially used in persistent disease, while TRBV20-1 and TRBJ2-1 were favored in newly diagnosed disease. Persistent patients shared more public clonotypes among themselves (around 3,000) than newly diagnosed patients did (approximately 900). As a limitation, the authors acknowledged that the small sample size may reduce accuracy.

Its CDR3 holds 15 amino acids, cysteine through phenylalanine. The only DNA kept is the CDR3, 45 bases in frame from the first base. Between the V and J ends, shortened by 3 bases and 4 bases respectively, the junction contains 14 bases. As encoded in the germline V gene, CDR1 is SGHRS while CDR2 is YFSETQ. These records were also assigned to another study, of T cells in Graves' hyperthyroidism and ophthalmopathy. Reported in the second study: Stable Graves' hyperthyroidism was defined as no progression to ophthalmopathy during 18 months of follow-up. The hyperthyroidism patients were between 18 and 65 years old and newly diagnosed, with a disease duration of less than 2 months. Exclusion was applied to patients with uncontrolled infections, other autoimmune diseases, pregnancy or lactation. Diagnoses relied on clinical symptoms, serum thyroxine and TRAb, thyroid ultrasound and orbital computed tomography. A first-round RT-PCR of the TCR CDR3 used the HTBI primer set with the Qiagen OneStep RT-PCR kit. Most expanded thyroid clonotypes (frequency above 0.001) were also detected in blood, a finding suggesting that blood repertoires may reflect thyroid immune responses. In cross-validation, a model built on a 13 V-J signature told ophthalmopathy apart from stable hyperthyroidism with about 90% sensitivity and around 81% specificity, and in testing the same model reached 80%/75%. In validation, the model predicted progression to ophthalmopathy with 65% to 71% sensitivity and around 72% specificity, a median of about 6 months before onset. A discovery cohort of about a hundred patients, 43 with Graves' ophthalmopathy and roughly 59 with stable Graves' hyperthyroidism, was used to find distinguishing TCR V-J signatures. Prospective prediction of ophthalmopathy was tested in an independent validation cohort of fewer than 20 hyperthyroidism patients and around 16 patients who later progressed to ophthalmopathy. The 100 or so discovery patients were randomly split 7:3 into training and test sets. In about 6 Graves' hyperthyroidism patients, the study also compared T-cell repertoires from thyroid tissue with T-cell repertoires from blood. After blood sampling, hyperthyroidism patients were treated with methimazole at a starting dose of 30 mg daily, and ophthalmopathy patients were treated with high-dose intravenous methylprednisolone. Libraries were constructed in a second round of multiplex PCR, after which size selection and purification were carried out. Paired-end sequencing of the libraries was performed with 100 bp reads on an Illumina HiSeq2000. SOAPnuke was used to process the raw data, throwing out any read that contained adapters or uncalled bases, had a mean Phred below 15, or lacked an exact constant-primer or identifier match. COPE v1.2.5 was used to merge the high-quality paired reads, and each unique nucleotide sequence was defined as a clonotype. Clonotypes were aligned to IMGT TRBV, TRBD and TRBJ reference segments using MiTCR v1.1. The analysis was restricted to V-J combinations with a frequency above 0.0001, which together covered roughly 99% of the repertoires. The TCS score was defined as the ratio of F50 (clonal expansion) to E x V (chaos), calculated using BLOSUM62-based TCRdist between CDR3 peptides within each V-J. Welch's t-statistics and random forest reduced 500 to 650 V-J features to 10 to 15, which were used in a naive Bayes classifier (R e1071). Sample size was not statistically predetermined, and investigators were not blinded to group allocation. The paper describes TCR Vbeta CDR3 sequencing of around 140 peripheral blood samples, made up of about 41 ophthalmopathy patients, more than 70 hyperthyroidism patients and roughly 17 progressor patients.

The chain employs TRBV5-1 and TRBJ2-1; the D region may be TRBD1 or TRBD2, each matching 5 bases equally. The material was peripheral blood mononuclear cells (PBMCs), obtained at new diagnosis, from a patient treated with antithyroid drugs. The sequence came from a woman between 40 and 55 years old with Graves disease. Donor details come from another sample of the same person, matched by shared clones. The CDR3 in this case is CASSSTGEGYNEQFF. The nucleotide sequence is TGCGCCAGCAGCTCGACGGGTGAGGGGTACAATGAGCAGTTCTTC. Reference TRBV5-1 and TRBJ2-1 proteins supply the regions before and after the CDR3; the full variable domain is: KAGVTQTPRYLIKTRGQQVTLSCSPISGHRSVSWYQQTPGQGLQFLFEYFSETQRNKGNFPGRFSGRQFSNSRSEMNVSTLELGDSALYLCASSSTGEGYNEQFFGPGTRLTVL.